This entry describes one T cell receptor (beta chain). This sample is drawn from a study of blood T cell repertoires in COVID-19. Study at large: Specimens from acute and convalescent COVID-19 originated in the United States, Italy and Spain. T cells, B-cell-depleted T cells, or PBMCs supplied cDNA or gDNA.

Repertoires were generated with immunoSEQ multiplex PCR, while TCRdb's copy carries only in-frame clones and drops some. The sample includes around 170,000 clones, over 80% seen only once; the top ten take about 6%. Germline V CDR1 and CDR2: SGHRS, YFSETQ. The CDR3 runs 13 residues. The V and J ends lost 3 bases and 8 bases, in that order; junction bases with no gene match: 7. Sequenced: peripheral blood. This TCR was sampled from a middle-aged woman with acute or convalescent COVID-19. This rearrangement joins TRBV5-1 to TRBJ1-2, with 7 bases lining up with TRBD1. The CDR3 reads CASSSGQVGGYTF. DNA of the CDR3: TGCGCCAGCAGCTCCGGACAGGTCGGAGGCTACACCTTC.